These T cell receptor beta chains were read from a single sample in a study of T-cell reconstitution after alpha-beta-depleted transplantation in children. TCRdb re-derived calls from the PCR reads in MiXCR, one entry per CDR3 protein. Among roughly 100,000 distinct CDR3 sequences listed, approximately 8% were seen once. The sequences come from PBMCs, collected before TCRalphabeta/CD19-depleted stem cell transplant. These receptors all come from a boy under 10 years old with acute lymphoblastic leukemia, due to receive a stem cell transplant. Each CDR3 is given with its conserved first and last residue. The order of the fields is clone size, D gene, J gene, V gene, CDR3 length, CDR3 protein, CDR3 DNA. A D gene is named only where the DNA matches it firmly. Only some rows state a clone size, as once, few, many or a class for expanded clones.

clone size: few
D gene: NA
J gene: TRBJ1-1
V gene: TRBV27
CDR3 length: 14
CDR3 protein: CASSLRAENTEAFF
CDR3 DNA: TGTGCCAGCAGTTTGAGGGCGGAGAACACTGAAGCTTTCTTT

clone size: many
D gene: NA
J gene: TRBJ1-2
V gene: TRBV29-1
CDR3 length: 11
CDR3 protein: CSGGVNYGYTF
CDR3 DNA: TGCAGCGGGGGGGTGAACTATGGCTACACCTTC

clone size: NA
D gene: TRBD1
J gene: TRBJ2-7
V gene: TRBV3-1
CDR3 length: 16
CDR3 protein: CASSLNRGDRRDEQYF
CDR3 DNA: TGTGCCAGCAGCCTTAACAGGGGGGATCGTCGGGACGAGCAGTACTTC

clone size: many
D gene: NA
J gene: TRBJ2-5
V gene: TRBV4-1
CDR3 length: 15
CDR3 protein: CASSQDLASAETQYF
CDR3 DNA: TGCGCCAGCAGCCAAGATCTGGCATCTGCGGAGACCCAGTACTTC

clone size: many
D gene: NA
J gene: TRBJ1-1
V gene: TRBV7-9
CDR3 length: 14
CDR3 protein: CASSRSGGNTEAFF
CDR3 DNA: TGTGCCAGCAGCCGGAGCGGGGGGAACACTGAAGCTTTCTTT

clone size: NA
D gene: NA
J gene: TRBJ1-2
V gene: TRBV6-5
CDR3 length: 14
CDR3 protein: CASSPAGTNYGYTF
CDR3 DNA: TGTGCCAGCAGTCCCGCCGGGACCAACTATGGCTACACCTTC

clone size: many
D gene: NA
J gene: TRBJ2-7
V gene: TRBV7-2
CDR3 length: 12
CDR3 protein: CASRFLGREQYF
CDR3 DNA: TGTGCCAGCCGCTTCCTGGGGAGAGAGCAGTACTTC

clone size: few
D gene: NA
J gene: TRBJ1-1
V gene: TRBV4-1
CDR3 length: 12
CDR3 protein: CASSQAGARAFF
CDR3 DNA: TGCGCCAGCAGCCAAGCGGGGGCGCGGGCTTTCTTT

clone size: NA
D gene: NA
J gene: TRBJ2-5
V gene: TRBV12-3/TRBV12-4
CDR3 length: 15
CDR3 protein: CASREGTGRRETQYF
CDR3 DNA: TGTGCCAGCAGAGAGGGAACAGGGCGACGAGAGACCCAGTACTTC

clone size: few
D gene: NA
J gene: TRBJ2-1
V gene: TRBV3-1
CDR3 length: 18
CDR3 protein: CASCFSLLRRPSYNEQFF
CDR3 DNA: TGTGCCAGCTGTTTCTCCCTGCTTAGAAGGCCCTCCTACAATGAGCAGTTCTTC

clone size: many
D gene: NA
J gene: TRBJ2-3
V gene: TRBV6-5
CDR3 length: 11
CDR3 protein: CASRRLDTQYF
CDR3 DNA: TGTGCCAGCAGACGACTAGATACGCAGTATTTT

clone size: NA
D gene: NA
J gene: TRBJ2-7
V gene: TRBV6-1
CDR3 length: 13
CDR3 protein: CASTRGGPYEQYF
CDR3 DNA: TGTGCCAGCACCCGAGGGGGGCCCTACGAGCAGTACTTC

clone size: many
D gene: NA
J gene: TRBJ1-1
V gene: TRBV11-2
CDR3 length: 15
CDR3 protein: CASSLYPGGKTEAFF
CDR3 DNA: TGTGCCAGCAGCTTATATCCGGGGGGCAAAACTGAAGCTTTCTTT

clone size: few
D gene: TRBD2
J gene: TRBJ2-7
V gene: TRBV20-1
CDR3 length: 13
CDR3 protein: CSARAGGKIEQYF
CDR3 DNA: TGCAGTGCTAGAGCGGGGGGGAAAATCGAGCAGTACTTC

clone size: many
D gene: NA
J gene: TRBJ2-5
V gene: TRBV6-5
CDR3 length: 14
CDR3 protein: CASSYTVQGETQYF
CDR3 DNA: TGTGCCAGCAGTTACACCGTACAGGGAGAGACCCAGTACTTC

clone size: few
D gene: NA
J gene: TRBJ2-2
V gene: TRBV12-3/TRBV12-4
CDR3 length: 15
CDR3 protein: CASSLRAGHTGELFF
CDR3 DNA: TGTGCCAGCAGTTTACGAGCGGGCCACACCGGGGAGCTGTTTTTT

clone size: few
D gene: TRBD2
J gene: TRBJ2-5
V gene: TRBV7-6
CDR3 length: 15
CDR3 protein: CASSSRSGGQETQYF
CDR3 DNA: TGTGCCAGCAGCTCCCGTAGCGGGGGGCAAGAGACCCAGTACTTC

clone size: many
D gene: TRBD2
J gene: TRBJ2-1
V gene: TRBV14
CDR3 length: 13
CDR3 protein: CASSQVRGGEQFF
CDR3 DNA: TGTGCCAGCAGCCAAGTTAGGGGAGGGGAGCAGTTCTTC

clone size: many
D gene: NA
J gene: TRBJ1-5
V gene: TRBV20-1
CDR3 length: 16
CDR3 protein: CSASATEGSSNQPQHF
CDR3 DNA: TGCAGTGCTAGCGCGACAGAAGGTTCTAGCAATCAGCCCCAGCATTTT

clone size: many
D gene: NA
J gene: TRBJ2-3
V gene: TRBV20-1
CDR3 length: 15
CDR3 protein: CSALAAGDPTDTQYF
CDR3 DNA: TGCAGTGCTTTAGCCGCGGGTGACCCCACAGATACGCAGTATTTT

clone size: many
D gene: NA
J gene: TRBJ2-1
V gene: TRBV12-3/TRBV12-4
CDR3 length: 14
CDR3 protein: CASTRGASYNEQFF
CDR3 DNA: TGTGCCAGCACCCGGGGGGCCTCCTACAATGAGCAGTTCTTC

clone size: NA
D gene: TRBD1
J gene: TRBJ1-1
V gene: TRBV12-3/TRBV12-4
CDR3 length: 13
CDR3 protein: CASIRQGWTEAFF
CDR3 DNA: TGTGCCAGCATCCGACAGGGGTGGACTGAAGCTTTCTTT

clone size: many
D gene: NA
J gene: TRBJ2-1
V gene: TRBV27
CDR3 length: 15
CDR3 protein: CASGLIPRGYNEQFF
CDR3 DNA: TGTGCCAGCGGATTGATACCTAGGGGTTACAATGAGCAGTTCTTC

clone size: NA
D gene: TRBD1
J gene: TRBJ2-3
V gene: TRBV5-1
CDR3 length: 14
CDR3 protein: CASSLGQATDTQYF
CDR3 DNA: TGCGCCAGCAGCTTAGGACAGGCCACAGATACGCAGTATTTT

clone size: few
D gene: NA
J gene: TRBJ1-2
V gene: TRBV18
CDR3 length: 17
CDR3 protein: CASSPGPRTYANYGYTF
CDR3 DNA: TGTGCCAGCTCACCTGGACCTAGGACTTACGCTAACTATGGCTACACCTTC

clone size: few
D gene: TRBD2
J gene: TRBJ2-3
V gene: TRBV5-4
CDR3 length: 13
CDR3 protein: CASSLAGGDTQYF
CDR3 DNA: TGTGCCAGCAGCTTGGCGGGGGGGGATACGCAGTATTTT

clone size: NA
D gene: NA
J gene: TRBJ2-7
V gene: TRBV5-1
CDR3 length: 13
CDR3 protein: CASSLDKGYEQYF
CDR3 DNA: TGCGCCAGCAGTCTAGATAAAGGCTACGAGCAGTACTTC

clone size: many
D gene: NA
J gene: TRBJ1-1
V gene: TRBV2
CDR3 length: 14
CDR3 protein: CADKAAIQNTEAFF
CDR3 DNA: TGTGCCGACAAGGCAGCCATACAGAACACTGAAGCTTTCTTT

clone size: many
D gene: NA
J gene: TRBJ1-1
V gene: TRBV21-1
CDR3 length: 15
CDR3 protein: CASSQTEGENTEAFF
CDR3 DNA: TGTGCCAGCAGCCAGACGGAGGGCGAGAACACTGAAGCTTTCTTT

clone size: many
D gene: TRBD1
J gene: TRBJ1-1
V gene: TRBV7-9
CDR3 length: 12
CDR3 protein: CASSLGGGEAFF
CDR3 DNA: TGTGCCAGCAGCTTGGGAGGGGGCGAAGCTTTCTTT

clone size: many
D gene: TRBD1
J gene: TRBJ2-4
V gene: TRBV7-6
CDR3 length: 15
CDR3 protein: CASSDPGTGGDIQYF
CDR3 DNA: TGTGCCAGCAGCGATCCCGGGACAGGTGGGGACATTCAGTACTTC

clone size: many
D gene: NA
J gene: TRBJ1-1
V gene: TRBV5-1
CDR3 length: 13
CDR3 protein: CASSPRWGTEAFF
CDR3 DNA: TGCGCCAGCAGCCCCCGGTGGGGCACTGAAGCTTTCTTT

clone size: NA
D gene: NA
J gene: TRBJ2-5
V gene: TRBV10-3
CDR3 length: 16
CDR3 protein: CAISESGSSGWGTQYF
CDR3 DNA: TGTGCCATCAGTGAGTCTGGGAGCTCCGGCTGGGGGACCCAGTACTTC

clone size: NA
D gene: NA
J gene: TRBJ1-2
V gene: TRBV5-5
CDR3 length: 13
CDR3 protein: CASSRDSWRGYTF
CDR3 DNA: TGTGCCAGCAGCCGGGACTCATGGAGGGGCTACACCTTC

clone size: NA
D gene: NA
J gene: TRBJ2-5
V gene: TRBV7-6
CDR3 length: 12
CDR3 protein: CASSRVQETQYF
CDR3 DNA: TGTGCCAGCAGTCGAGTCCAAGAGACCCAGTACTTC

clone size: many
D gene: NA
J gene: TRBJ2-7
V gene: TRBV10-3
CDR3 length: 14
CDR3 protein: CAISEDSALYEQYF
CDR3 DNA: TGTGCCATCAGTGAGGACTCGGCCCTCTACGAGCAGTACTTC

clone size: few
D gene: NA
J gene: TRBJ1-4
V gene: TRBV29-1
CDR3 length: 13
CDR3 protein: CSASGSTNEKLFF
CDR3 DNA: TGCAGCGCCTCGGGGTCAACTAATGAAAAACTGTTTTTT

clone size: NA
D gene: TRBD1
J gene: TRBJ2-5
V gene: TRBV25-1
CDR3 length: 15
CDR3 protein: CASSELDRDKETQYF
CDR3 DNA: TGTGCCAGCAGTGAATTGGACAGGGACAAAGAGACCCAGTACTTC

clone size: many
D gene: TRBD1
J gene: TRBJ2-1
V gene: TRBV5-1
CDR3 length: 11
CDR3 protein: CASSAGQVEFF
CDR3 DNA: TGCGCCAGCAGCGCTGGACAGGTGGAGTTCTTC

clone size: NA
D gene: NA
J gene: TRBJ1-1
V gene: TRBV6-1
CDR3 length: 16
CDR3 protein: CASSELGWWGGTEAFF
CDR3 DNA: TGTGCCAGCAGTGAACTAGGATGGTGGGGGGGCACTGAAGCTTTCTTT

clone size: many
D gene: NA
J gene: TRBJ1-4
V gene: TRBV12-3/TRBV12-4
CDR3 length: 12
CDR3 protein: CASSHTRAELFF
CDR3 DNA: TGTGCCAGCAGCCACACTAGGGCGGAACTGTTTTTT

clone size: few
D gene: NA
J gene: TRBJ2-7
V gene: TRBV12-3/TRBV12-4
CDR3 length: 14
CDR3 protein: CASSFRMGGHEQYF
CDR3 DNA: TGTGCCAGCAGTTTTAGGATGGGGGGACACGAGCAGTACTTC

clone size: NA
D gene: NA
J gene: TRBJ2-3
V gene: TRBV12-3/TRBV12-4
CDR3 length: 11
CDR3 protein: CASRGGDTQYF
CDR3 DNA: TGTGCCAGCAGGGGTGGCGATACGCAGTATTTT

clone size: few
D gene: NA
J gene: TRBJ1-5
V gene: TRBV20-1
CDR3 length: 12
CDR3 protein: CSADAATAPQHF
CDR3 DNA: TGCAGTGCAGACGCCGCGACCGCGCCCCAGCATTTT

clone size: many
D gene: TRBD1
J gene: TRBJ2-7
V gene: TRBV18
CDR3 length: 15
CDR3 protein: CASSPTGYEGNEQYF
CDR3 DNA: TGTGCCAGCTCACCGACAGGGTATGAGGGTAACGAGCAGTACTTC

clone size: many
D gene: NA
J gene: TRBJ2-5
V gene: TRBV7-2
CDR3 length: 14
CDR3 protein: CASSLGVRSETQYF
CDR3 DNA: TGTGCCAGCAGCCTAGGAGTGCGGTCAGAGACCCAGTACTTC

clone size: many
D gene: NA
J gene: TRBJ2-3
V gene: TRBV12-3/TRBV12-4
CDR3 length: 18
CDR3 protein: CASSPHSTGPLGTDTQYF
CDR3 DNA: TGTGCCAGCAGCCCCCATTCGACCGGGCCCCTAGGCACAGATACGCAGTATTTT

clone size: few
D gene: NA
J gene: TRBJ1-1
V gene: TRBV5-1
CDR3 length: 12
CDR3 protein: CASSLRQGEAFF
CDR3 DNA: TGCGCCAGCAGCCTTCGGCAGGGTGAAGCTTTCTTT

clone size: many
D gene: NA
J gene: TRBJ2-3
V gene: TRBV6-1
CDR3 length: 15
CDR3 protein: CASSPLTLGTDTQYF
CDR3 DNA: TGTGCCAGCAGTCCCTTAACGCTAGGCACAGATACGCAGTATTTT

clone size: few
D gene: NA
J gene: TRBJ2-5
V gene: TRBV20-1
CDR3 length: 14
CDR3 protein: CSARDKEGLGTQYF
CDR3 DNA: TGCAGTGCTAGAGATAAGGAGGGGCTTGGGACCCAGTACTTC

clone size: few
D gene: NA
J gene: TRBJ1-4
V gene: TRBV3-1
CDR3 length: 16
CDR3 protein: CASSQEWPSVNEKLFF
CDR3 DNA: TGTGCCAGCAGCCAAGAGTGGCCCAGCGTGAATGAAAAACTGTTTTTT

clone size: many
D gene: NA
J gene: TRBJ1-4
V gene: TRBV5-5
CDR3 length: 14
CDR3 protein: CASSLEQANEKLFF
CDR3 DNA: TGTGCCAGCAGCTTGGAACAGGCGAATGAAAAACTGTTTTTT

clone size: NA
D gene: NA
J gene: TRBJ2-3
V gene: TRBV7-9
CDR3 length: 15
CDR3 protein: CASSPALPSTDTQYF
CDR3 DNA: TGTGCCAGCAGCCCAGCCCTCCCTAGCACAGATACGCAGTATTTT

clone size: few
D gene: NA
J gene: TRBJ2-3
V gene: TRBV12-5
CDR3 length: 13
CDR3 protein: CASGLDRQHTQYF
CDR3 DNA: TGTGCTAGTGGTTTGGACCGACAGCATACGCAGTATTTT

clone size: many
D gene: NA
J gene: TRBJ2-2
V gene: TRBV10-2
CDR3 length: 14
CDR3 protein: CASSEQTGPGELFF
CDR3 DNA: TGCGCCAGCAGTGAACAGACAGGCCCCGGGGAGCTGTTTTTT